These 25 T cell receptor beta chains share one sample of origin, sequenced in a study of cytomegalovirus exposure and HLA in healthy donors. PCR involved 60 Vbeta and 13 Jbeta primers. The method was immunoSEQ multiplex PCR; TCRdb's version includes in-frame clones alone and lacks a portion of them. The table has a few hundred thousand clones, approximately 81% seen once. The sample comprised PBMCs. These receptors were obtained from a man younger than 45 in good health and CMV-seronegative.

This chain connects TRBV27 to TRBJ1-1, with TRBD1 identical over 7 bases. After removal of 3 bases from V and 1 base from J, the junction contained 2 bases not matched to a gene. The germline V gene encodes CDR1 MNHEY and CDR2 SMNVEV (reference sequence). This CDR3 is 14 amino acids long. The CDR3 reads CASSLGDRNTEAFF. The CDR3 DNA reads TGTGCCAGCAGTTTGGGGGACAGGAACACTGAAGCTTTCTTT.

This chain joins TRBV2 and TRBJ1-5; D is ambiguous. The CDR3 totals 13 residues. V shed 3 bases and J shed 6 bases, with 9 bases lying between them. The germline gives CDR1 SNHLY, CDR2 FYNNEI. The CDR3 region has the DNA TGTGCCAGCAGTGAGTTAGTGGTTCAGCCCCAGCATTTT. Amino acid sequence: CASSELVVQPQHF.

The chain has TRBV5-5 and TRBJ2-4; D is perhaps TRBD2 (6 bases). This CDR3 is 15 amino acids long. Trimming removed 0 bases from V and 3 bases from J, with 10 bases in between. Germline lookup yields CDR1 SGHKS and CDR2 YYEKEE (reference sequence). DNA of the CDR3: TGTGCCAGCAGCTTGGAGGGACTGAGCAAAAACATTCAGTACTTC. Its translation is CASSLEGLSKNIQYF.

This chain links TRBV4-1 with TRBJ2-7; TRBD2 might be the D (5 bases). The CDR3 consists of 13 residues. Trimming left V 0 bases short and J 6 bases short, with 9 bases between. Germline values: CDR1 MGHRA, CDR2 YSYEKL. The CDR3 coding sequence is TGCGCCAGCAGCCAAGATCGGGGAAGCGAGCAGTACTTC. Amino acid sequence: CASSQDRGSEQYF.

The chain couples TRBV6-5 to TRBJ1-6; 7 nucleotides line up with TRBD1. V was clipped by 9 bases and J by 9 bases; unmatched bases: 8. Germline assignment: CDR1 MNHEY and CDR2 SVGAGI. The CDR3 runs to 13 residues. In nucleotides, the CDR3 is TGTGCCAGTAACAGGGGACGGAGTTCACCCCTCCACTTT. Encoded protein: CASNRGRSSPLHF.

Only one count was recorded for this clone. The chain's CDR3 is CASSQSSLAGSAETQYF. The DNA of the CDR3 is TGCGCCAGCAGCCAAAGTTCCCTAGCGGGGTCCGCGGAGACCCAGTACTTC. The rearrangement links TRBV4-1 to TRBJ2-5, with 9 bases identical to TRBD2. The junction had 12 bases not matched to a gene; V was cut back by 2 bases and J by 5 bases. This CDR3 comprises 17 residues. Germline assignment: CDR1 MGHRA and CDR2 YSYEKL.

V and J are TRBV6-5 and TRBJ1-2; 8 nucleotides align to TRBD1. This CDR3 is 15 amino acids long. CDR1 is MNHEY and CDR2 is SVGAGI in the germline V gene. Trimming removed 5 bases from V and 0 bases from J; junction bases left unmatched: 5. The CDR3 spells CASSRQGIANYGYTF. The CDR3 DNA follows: TGTGCCAGCAGTCGACAGGGGATAGCTAACTATGGCTACACCTTC.

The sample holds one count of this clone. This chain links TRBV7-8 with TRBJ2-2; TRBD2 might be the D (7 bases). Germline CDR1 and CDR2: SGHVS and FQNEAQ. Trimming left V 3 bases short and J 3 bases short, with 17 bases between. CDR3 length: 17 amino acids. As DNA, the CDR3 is TGTGCCAGCAGCTTCGTGAAGGGGGGGCCGGACACCGGGGAGCTGTTTTTT. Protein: CASSFVKGGPDTGELFF. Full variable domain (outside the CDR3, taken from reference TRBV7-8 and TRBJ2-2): GAGVSQSPRYKVAKRGQDVALRCDPISGHVSLFWYQQALGQGPEFLTYFQNEAQLDKSGLPSDRFFAERPEGSVSTLKIQRTQQEDSAVYLCASSFVKGGPDTGELFFGEGSRLTVL.

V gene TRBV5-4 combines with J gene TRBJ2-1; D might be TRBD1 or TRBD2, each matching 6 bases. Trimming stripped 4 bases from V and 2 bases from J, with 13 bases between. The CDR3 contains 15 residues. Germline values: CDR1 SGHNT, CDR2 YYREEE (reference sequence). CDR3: CASSLGGGTYNEQFF. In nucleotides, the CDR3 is TGTGCCAGCAGCCTGGGGGGCGGCACCTACAATGAGCAGTTCTTC.

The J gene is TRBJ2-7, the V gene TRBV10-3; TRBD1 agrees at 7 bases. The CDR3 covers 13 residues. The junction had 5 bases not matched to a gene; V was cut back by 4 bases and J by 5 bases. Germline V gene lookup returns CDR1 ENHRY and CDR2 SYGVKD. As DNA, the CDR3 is TGTGCCATCAGTGCAACAGGGGTTCACGAGCAGTACTTC. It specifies CAISATGVHEQYF.

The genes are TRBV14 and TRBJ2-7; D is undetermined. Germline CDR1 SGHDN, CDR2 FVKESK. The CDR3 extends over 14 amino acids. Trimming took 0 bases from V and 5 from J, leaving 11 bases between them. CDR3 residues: CASSQDAFFDEQYF. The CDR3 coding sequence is TGTGCCAGCAGCCAAGACGCGTTTTTCGACGAGCAGTACTTC.

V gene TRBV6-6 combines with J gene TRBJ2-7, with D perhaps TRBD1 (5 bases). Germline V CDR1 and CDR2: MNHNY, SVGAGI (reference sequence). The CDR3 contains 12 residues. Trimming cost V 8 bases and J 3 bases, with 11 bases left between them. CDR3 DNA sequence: TGTGCCAGCCGTGGCAGGGACTACGAGCAGTACTTC. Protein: CASRGRDYEQYF.

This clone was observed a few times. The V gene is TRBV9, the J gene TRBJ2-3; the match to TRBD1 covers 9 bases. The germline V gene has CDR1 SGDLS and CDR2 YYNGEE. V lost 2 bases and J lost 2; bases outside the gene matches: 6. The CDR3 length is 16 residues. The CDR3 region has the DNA TGTGCCAGCAGCGTTACCGGGACAGGGTTCACAGATACGCAGTATTTT. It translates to CASSVTGTGFTDTQYF.

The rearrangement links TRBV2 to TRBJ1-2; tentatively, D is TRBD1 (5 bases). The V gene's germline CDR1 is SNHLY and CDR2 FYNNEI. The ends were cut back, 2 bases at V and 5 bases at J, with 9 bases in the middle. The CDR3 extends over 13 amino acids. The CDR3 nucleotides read TGTGCCAGCAGTGAACAGGGAAAGTATGGCTACACCTTC. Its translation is CASSEQGKYGYTF.

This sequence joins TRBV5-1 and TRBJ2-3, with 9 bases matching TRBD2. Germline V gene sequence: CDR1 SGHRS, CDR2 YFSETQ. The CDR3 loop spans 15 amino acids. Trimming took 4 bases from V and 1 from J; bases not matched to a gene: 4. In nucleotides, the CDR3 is TGCGCCAGCAGCGCGCGACTAGCGGGCACAGATACGCAGTATTTT. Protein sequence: CASSARLAGTDTQYF. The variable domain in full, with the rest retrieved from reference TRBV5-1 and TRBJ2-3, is KAGVTQTPRYLIKTRGQQVTLSCSPISGHRSVSWYQQTPGQGLQFLFEYFSETQRNKGNFPGRFSGRQFSNSRSEMNVSTLELGDSALYLCASSARLAGTDTQYFGPGTRLTVL.

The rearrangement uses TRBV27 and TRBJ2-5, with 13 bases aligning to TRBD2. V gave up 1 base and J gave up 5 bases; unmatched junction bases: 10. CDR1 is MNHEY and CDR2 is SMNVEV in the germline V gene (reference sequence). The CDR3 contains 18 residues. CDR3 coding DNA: TGTGCCAGCAGTTTATATGGACTAGCGGGGGCGAGGGGGGAGACCCAGTACTTC. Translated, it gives CASSLYGLAGARGETQYF.

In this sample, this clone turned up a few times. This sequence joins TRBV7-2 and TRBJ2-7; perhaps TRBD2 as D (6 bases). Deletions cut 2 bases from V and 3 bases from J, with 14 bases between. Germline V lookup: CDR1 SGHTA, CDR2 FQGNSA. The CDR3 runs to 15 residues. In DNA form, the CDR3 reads TGTGCCAGCAGCTTACAGGGAGGCCCGATCTACGAGCAGTACTTC. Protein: CASSLQGGPIYEQYF.

The CDR3 nucleotides read TGTGCCAGCAGTTTATTCCCAGGGGCCCCAAATCAGCCCCAGCATTTT. This encodes CASSLFPGAPNQPQHF. This chain joins TRBV28 and TRBJ1-5; D possibly corresponds to TRBD1 (6 bases). Per germline, CDR1 MDHEN and CDR2 SYDVKM. Trimming pared 1 base from V and 4 bases from J, leaving 14 bases between. This CDR3 comprises 16 residues.

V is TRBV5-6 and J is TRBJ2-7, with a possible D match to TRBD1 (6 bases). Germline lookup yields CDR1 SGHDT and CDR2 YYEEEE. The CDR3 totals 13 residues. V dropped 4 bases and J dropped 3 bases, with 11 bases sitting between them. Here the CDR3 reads CASSPWTVYEQYF. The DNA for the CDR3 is TGTGCCAGCAGCCCTTGGACAGTCTACGAGCAGTACTTC.

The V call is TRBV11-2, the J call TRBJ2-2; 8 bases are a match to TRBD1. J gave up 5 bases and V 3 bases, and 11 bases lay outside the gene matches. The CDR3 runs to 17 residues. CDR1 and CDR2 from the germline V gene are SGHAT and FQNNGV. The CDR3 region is CASSFTPGGARTGELFF. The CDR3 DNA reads TGTGCCAGCAGCTTTACGCCAGGGGGCGCGAGGACCGGGGAGCTGTTTTTT.

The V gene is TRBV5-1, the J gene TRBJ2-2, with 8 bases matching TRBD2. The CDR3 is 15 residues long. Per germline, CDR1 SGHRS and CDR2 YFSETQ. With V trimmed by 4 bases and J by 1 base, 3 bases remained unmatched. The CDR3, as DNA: TGCGCCAGCAGCCCGACTAGCGTGAACACCGGGGAGCTGTTTTTT. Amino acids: CASSPTSVNTGELFF.

CDR3: CASSYSAEPNQPQHF. Here the CDR3 DNA reads TGTGCCAGCAGTTACTCGGCGGAACCCAATCAGCCCCAGCATTTT. The chain employs TRBV6-5 and TRBJ1-5; D is unclear. V was trimmed by 0 bases and J by 3 bases, leaving 9 bases between them. CDR1 and CDR2 (germline): MNHEY, SVGAGI. The CDR3 length is 15 residues.

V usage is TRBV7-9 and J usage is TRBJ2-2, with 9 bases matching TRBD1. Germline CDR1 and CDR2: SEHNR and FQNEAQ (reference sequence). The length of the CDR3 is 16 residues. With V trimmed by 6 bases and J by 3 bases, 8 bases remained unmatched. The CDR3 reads CASSSPGQGYTGELFF. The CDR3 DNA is TGTGCCAGCAGTTCACCGGGACAGGGTTACACCGGGGAGCTGTTTTTT.

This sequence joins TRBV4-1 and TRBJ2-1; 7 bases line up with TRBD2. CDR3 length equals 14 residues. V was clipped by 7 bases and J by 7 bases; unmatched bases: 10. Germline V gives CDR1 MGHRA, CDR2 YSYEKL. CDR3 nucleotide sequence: TGCGCCAGCACCCTCCTCGGGGGGTCGAATGAGCAGTTCTTC. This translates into CASTLLGGSNEQFF.

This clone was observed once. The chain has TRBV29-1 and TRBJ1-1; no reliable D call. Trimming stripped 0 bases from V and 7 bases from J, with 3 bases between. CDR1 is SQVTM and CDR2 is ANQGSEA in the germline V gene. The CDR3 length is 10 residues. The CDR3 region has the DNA TGCAGCGTTGAAGACAGTGAAGCTTTCTTT. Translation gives CSVEDSEAFF.